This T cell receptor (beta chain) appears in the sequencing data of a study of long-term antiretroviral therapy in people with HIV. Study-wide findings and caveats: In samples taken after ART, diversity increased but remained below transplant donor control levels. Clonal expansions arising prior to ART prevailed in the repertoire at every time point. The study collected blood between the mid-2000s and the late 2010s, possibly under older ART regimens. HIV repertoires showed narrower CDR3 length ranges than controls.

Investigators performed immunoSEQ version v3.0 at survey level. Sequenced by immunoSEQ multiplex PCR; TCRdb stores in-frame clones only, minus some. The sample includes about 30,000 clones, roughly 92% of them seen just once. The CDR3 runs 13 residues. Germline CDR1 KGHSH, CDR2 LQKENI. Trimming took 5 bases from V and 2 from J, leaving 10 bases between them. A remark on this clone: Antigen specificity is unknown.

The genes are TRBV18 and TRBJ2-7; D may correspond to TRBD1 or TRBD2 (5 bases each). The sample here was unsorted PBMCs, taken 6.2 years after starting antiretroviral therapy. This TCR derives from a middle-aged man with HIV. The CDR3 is CASSGDPPYEQYF. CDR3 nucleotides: TGTGCCAGCTCAGGGGACCCACCCTACGAGCAGTACTTC. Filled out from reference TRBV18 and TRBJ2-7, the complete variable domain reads NAGVMQNPRHLVRRRGQEARLRCSPMKGHSHVYWYRQLPEEGLKFMVYLQKENIIDESGMPKERFSAEFPKEGPSILRIQQVVRGDSAAYFCASSGDPPYEQYFGPGTRLTVT.